The 14 T cell receptor beta chains reported below all come from one sample, sequenced in a study of cytomegalovirus exposure and HLA in healthy donors. The PCR ran on 60 Vbeta and 13 Jbeta primers. Libraries were prepared by immunoSEQ multiplex PCR; TCRdb keeps only in-frame clonotypes and omits some of them. The sample shows about 130,000 clones, around 83% of them seen only once. Sequenced material: PBMCs. These receptors all come from a human donor in good health.

The genes are TRBV6-4 and TRBJ2-1, with a weak D call TRBD2 (5 bases). V was cut by 1 base and J by 5 bases, with 12 bases left in between. This CDR3 contains 15 residues. Germline V gene lookup returns CDR1 MRHNA and CDR2 SNTAGT. CDR3 loop: CASSDWEADHNEQFF. CDR3 nucleotides: TGTGCCAGCAGTGACTGGGAAGCGGATCACAATGAGCAGTTCTTC.

The chain couples TRBV7-2 to TRBJ2-1, with TRBD2 identical over 11 bases. This CDR3 has 16 amino acids. Germline assignment: CDR1 SGHTA and CDR2 FQGNSA. V lost 2 bases and J lost 6; bases outside the gene matches: 6. Here the CDR3 reads CASSLLGLAGGNEQFF. The CDR3 bases are TGTGCCAGCAGCTTATTGGGGCTAGCGGGGGGCAATGAGCAGTTCTTC.

This chain uses TRBV19 with TRBJ1-5; the match to TRBD1 covers 7 bases. Germline loops: CDR1 LNHDA, CDR2 SQIVND (reference sequence). Losses at the gene ends were 3 bases for V and 0 bases for J; bases not matched to a gene: 5. The CDR3 spans 16 residues. The chain's CDR3 is CASSIRGAYSNQPQHF. CDR3 coding DNA: TGTGCCAGTAGTATCAGGGGGGCCTATAGCAATCAGCCCCAGCATTTT.

The chain couples TRBV10-2 to TRBJ1-1; D remains ambiguous. Germline CDR1 reads WSHSY; CDR2 reads SAAADI. The V and J ends lost 4 bases and 8 bases respectively, with 8 bases between them. This CDR3 contains 11 residues. CDR3 nucleotide sequence: TGCGCCAGCAGTGGTGGCAGGGAAGCTTTCTTT. Residues: CASSGGREAFF.

This clone was detected only a few times. The chain carries TRBV5-8 and TRBJ2-3, with D perhaps matching TRBD1 (5 bases). The CDR3 is 15 amino acids. V was pared by 4 bases and J by 1 base, with 13 bases between. From germline, CDR1 is SGHTS and CDR2 YDEGEE. The CDR3 loop reads CASSPQGGGTDTQYF. The CDR3 coding sequence is TGTGCCAGCAGCCCCCAGGGTGGCGGCACAGATACGCAGTATTTT.

For this clone: A junction boundary mismatches the germline segment, possibly from a read error. V is TRBV5-1 and J is TRBJ2-1, with a possible D match to TRBD2 (6 bases). The CDR3 contains 15 residues. In germline, CDR1 is SGHRS, CDR2 YFSETQ. CDR3: CASSQEDKDYHEQFF. The DNA of the CDR3 is TGCGCCAGCAGTCAGGAAGATAAGGACTACCATGAGCAGTTCTTC.

Concerning this clone: A read error may account for a junction end that differs from germline. The chain recombines TRBV7-9 with TRBJ1-5; D is possibly TRBD1 (5 bases). The V gene's germline CDR1 is SEHNR and CDR2 FQNEAQ (reference sequence). There are 14 residues in the CDR3. The CDR3 sequence: CSSSLVTVNQPQHF. The DNA for the CDR3 is TGTTCCAGCAGCTTAGTGACAGTCAATCAGCCCCAGCATTTT.

The chain joins TRBV5-4 to TRBJ2-7, with 8 bases aligning to TRBD2. There are 13 residues in the CDR3. Germline values: CDR1 SGHNT, CDR2 YYREEE (reference sequence). J was trimmed by 0 bases and V by 4 bases; bases with no gene match: 0. The CDR3 DNA reads as TGTGCCAGCAGCGGGACTAGCTCCTACGAGCAGTACTTC. Amino acid sequence: CASSGTSSYEQYF.

The sample holds a few counts of this clone. Other DNA sequences in the same sample also yield this CDR3. V usage is TRBV5-1 and J usage is TRBJ1-1; 7 bases map to TRBD1. The germline V gene encodes CDR1 SGHRS and CDR2 YFSETQ. The CDR3 is 14 residues long. V dropped 2 bases and J dropped 0; count of bases not matched to a gene: 1. DNA of the CDR3: TGCGCCAGCAGCTTAACAGGGGTGAACACTGAAGCTTTCTTT. Protein product: CASSLTGVNTEAFF.

This clone was seen a few times. This chain uses TRBV5-1 with TRBJ1-2; D is unclear. Trimming cost V 1 base and J 5 bases, with 12 bases left between them. Germline V gene data show CDR1 as SGHRS and CDR2 as YFSETQ. This CDR3 spans 14 amino acids. The CDR3 region has the DNA TGCGCCAGCAGCTTGCCGGGAAGCGGGTATGGCTACACCTTC. Translation: CASSLPGSGYGYTF.

The V call is TRBV4-1, the J call TRBJ1-2, with D tentatively TRBD1 (5 bases). Trimming pared 0 bases from V and 5 bases from J, leaving 19 bases between. Germline CDR1 is MGHRA and CDR2 is YSYEKL. The CDR3 extends over 17 amino acids. This CDR3 reads CASSQDPLTATLYGYTF. CDR3 nucleotide sequence: TGCGCCAGCAGCCAAGACCCTTTGACAGCTACACTATATGGCTACACCTTC.

The rearrangement uses TRBV6-1 and TRBJ2-2, with 7 nucleotides matching TRBD1. After removal of 2 bases from V and 6 bases from J, the junction contained 6 bases not matched to a gene. The CDR3 is 15 amino acids. The germline V gene encodes CDR1 MNHNS and CDR2 SASEGT. CDR3 region: CASSERWDRAGELFF. CDR3 bases: TGTGCCAGCAGTGAACGGTGGGACAGAGCCGGGGAGCTGTTTTTT.

The CDR3 region is CASSFFGNNQPQHF. DNA for the CDR3: TGTGCCAGCAGCTTTTTCGGTAACAATCAGCCCCAGCATTTT. This chain links TRBV5-6 with TRBJ1-5; the D is unclear. The germline V gene encodes CDR1 SGHDT and CDR2 YYEEEE. Trimming cost V 2 bases and J 3 bases, with 9 bases left between them. The CDR3 runs 14 residues.

The chain carries TRBV5-1 and TRBJ1-2, with D uncertain. CDR1 and CDR2 (germline): SGHRS, YFSETQ. The CDR3 contains 12 residues. Trimming shortened V by 3 bases and J by 6 bases, and 9 bases separated the two germline ends. The CDR3 sequence is CASSWESDGYTF. The DNA of the CDR3 is TGCGCCAGCAGCTGGGAGTCAGATGGCTACACCTTC.